This entry lists 11 T cell receptor beta chains sequenced from one sample in a study of cytomegalovirus exposure and HLA in healthy donors. The primer mix had 60 Vbeta and 13 Jbeta primers. The protocol was immunoSEQ multiplex PCR, while the TCRdb copy is restricted to in-frame clones and leaves out a portion. The sample lists 150,000 to 180,000 clones, over 60% seen once, with 4% to 4.5% in the top ten. The sequencing input was PBMCs. The origin of the receptors is a woman between 40 and 55 years old in good health and CMV-seronegative.

Only a few counts were recorded for this clone. The V and J genes are TRBV5-1 and TRBJ2-1, with 9 bases fitting TRBD2. Unmatched junction bases numbered 4, after V lost 0 bases and J lost 6 bases. Germline V gene data show CDR1 as SGHRS and CDR2 as YFSETQ. CDR3 length equals 15 residues. The CDR3 region is CASSLAGTSTNEQFF. CDR3 coding DNA: TGCGCCAGCAGCTTGGCTGGGACTAGCACCAATGAGCAGTTCTTC.

This sequence joins TRBV28 and TRBJ2-2; TRBD1 might be the D (6 bases). The CDR3 consists of 13 residues. V gave up 7 bases and J gave up 7 bases, with 13 bases separating them. Germline V CDR1 and CDR2: MDHEN, SYDVKM. DNA of the CDR3: TGTGCCAGCAACGGAAACAGGGTCGGGGAGCTGTTTTTT. This encodes CASNGNRVGELFF.

The J gene is TRBJ2-7, the V gene TRBV5-5; 9 positions match TRBD2. This CDR3 contains 17 residues. V lost 4 bases to trimming and J lost 0 bases; unmatched junction nucleotides: 11. Germline V lookup: CDR1 SGHKS, CDR2 YYEKEE (reference sequence). The CDR3 protein is CASSQGLAGPSSYEQYF. The CDR3 DNA is TGTGCCAGCAGCCAAGGCCTAGCGGGGCCGAGCTCCTACGAGCAGTACTTC. Full variable domain (missing parts from reference TRBV5-5 and TRBJ2-7): DAGVTQSPTHLIKTRGQQVTLRCSPISGHKSVSWYQQVLGQGPQFIFQYYEKEERGRGNFPDRFSARQFPNYSSELNVNALLLGDSALYLCASSQGLAGPSSYEQYFGPGTRLTVT.

The V and J genes are TRBV11-3 and TRBJ2-1; 7 bases are a match to TRBD1. Looked up from germline, CDR1 is SGHNT and CDR2 is YENEEA. CDR3 length: 13 amino acids. V lost 5 bases, J lost 9 bases, and 7 bases stayed unmatched. CDR3 sequence: CASSLEGGSEQFF. CDR3 bases: TGTGCCAGCAGCCTCGAAGGGGGCAGTGAGCAGTTCTTC.

V and J are TRBV19 and TRBJ1-1; TRBD1 is a possible D gene (6 bases). The ends were cut back, 7 bases at V and 0 bases at J, with 18 bases in the middle. Germline V gene lookup returns CDR1 LNHDA and CDR2 SQIVND (reference sequence). CDR3 length: 16 residues. The CDR3 here is CASTSGGPSVNTEAFF. The CDR3 DNA reads as TGTGCCAGTACCAGCGGGGGGCCGTCCGTGAACACTGAAGCTTTCTTT.

This chain connects TRBV10-1 to TRBJ2-3; 7 bases map to TRBD2. This CDR3 is 15 amino acids long. V lost 3 bases, J lost 3 bases, and 6 bases stayed unmatched. The germline CDR1 and CDR2 sequences are WNHNN and SYGVQD (reference sequence). The CDR3 DNA reads as TGCGCCAGCAGTGACGGGGGGTTTAAGACAGATACGCAGTATTTT. Translated: CASSDGGFKTDTQYF.

This clone has just a few counts. A read error may produce the germline difference seen at one junction end. J is TRBJ1-2 and V is TRBV7-9; D not resolved. The CDR3 runs 14 residues. The germline V gene encodes CDR1 SEHNR and CDR2 FQNEAQ (reference sequence). Here the CDR3 reads CSSSLEDTVYGYTF. As DNA, the CDR3 is TGTTCCAGCAGCTTAGAGGATACAGTCTATGGCTACACCTTC.

The V gene is TRBV28, the J gene TRBJ2-3, with 9 bases that match TRBD2. Germline loops: CDR1 MDHEN, CDR2 SYDVKM. This CDR3 has 15 amino acids. After removal of 7 bases from V and 4 bases from J, the junction contained 9 bases not matched to a gene. CDR3 sequence: CASTLSGRWADTQYF. The CDR3 DNA follows: TGTGCCAGCACCCTGAGCGGGAGGTGGGCAGATACGCAGTATTTT.

This chain links TRBV4-2 with TRBJ2-7; 8 nucleotides align to TRBD2. V was pared by 0 bases and J by 3 bases, with 13 bases of the junction left unmatched. There are 18 residues in the CDR3. CDR1 and CDR2 from the germline V gene are LGHNA and YNFKEQ. The DNA of the CDR3 is TGTGCCAGCAGCCAAGAAGTGACAGCGGGAGTCTTCAGCTACGAGCAGTACTTC. Protein sequence: CASSQEVTAGVFSYEQYF.

The rearrangement uses TRBV5-4 and TRBJ2-3; the match to TRBD2 covers 10 bases. V lost 5 bases, J lost 2 bases, and 5 bases stayed unmatched. Germline loops: CDR1 SGHNT, CDR2 YYREEE (reference sequence). The CDR3 sequence is 15 residues long. CDR3 nucleotides: TGTGCCAGCAGTCAACTAGCGGGACCCACAGATACGCAGTATTTT. Translation: CASSQLAGPTDTQYF.

The V gene is TRBV30, the J gene TRBJ2-1, with 9 bases matching TRBD2. The trim removed 2 bases at V and 9 bases at J, leaving 8 bases unmatched. Germline V gene data show CDR1 as GTSNPN and CDR2 as SVGIG (reference sequence). This CDR3 comprises 14 residues. The chain's CDR3 is CAWSPTSGGGEQFF. In DNA form, the CDR3 reads TGTGCCTGGAGTCCGACTAGCGGAGGTGGTGAGCAGTTCTTC.